One T cell receptor beta chain is described in this entry. The sample comes from a study of blood T cell repertoires in COVID-19. Study overall: Samples of COVID-19 (acute and convalescent) were obtained from the United States, Italy and Spain. From T cells, B-cell-depleted T cells, or PBMCs came the material, which was cDNA or gDNA.

Here immunoSEQ multiplex PCR was the method, and the copy in TCRdb shows in-frame clones only, minus some. The table shows about 320,000 clones, with approximately 88% occurring only once. This CDR3 has 17 residues. The V gene end was trimmed by 5 bases and the J gene end by 2 bases; junction bases not matched to a gene: 9. CDR1 is LNHDA and CDR2 is SQIVND in the germline V gene (reference sequence). The sequencing input was PBMCs or T cells enriched from blood (not recorded which). The TCR comes from a man in his fifties or sixties who had recovered from COVID-19. The gene calls are TRBV19 and TRBJ1-5; 10 bases are shared with TRBD1. Here the CDR3 reads CASSPLTGTGGNQPQHF. The CDR3 nucleotides are TGTGCCAGTAGTCCCCTCACCGGGACAGGGGGCAATCAGCCCCAGCATTTT.